The 23 T cell receptor beta chains below were found in one sample sequenced in a study of T-cell reconstitution after alpha-beta-depleted transplantation in children. The authors prepared the TCRbeta library with unique molecular identifiers. TCRdb reprocessed the PCR reads via MiXCR and lists one record per CDR3 protein. The sample includes 400,000 to 500,000 distinct CDR3 sequences, about a tenth of them seen just once. The sequencing here drew on PBMCs from the stem cell graft donor, taken from the stem cell graft. The receptors come from a human donor who donated a stem cell graft to a child with acute myeloid leukemia.

In its sample, this clonotype was seen many times. V and J are TRBV5-1 and TRBJ2-1; D not resolved. CDR1 is SGHRS and CDR2 is YFSETQ in the germline V gene. Trimming took off 0 bases at V and 6 bases at J, with 10 bases between the two ends. This CDR3 is 14 amino acids long. This CDR3 reads CASSLGAGVNEQFF. The CDR3 DNA is TGCGCCAGCAGCTTGGGGGCAGGAGTCAATGAGCAGTTCTTC.

This clonotype has a single count. The rearrangement links TRBV27 to TRBJ2-7, with D maybe TRBD2 (6 bases). Trimming removed 5 bases from V and 5 bases from J, with 19 bases in between. In germline, CDR1 is MNHEY, CDR2 SMNVEV (reference sequence). The CDR3 is made up of 15 amino acids. CDR3 sequence: CASSLSPTGDNEQYV. CDR3 DNA sequence: TGTGCCAGCAGTCTGTCACCCACGGGGGATAACGAGCAGTACGTC.

This clonotype was counted a few times. The gene calls are TRBV20-1 and TRBJ2-5, with a weak D call TRBD2 (7 bases). The CDR3 is 14 amino acids. V was clipped by 0 bases and J by 5 bases, with 13 bases between them. Per germline, CDR1 DFQATT and CDR2 SNEGSKA (reference sequence). This CDR3 is CSARDPGGRETQYF. The CDR3 bases are TGCAGTGCTAGAGATCCGGGGGGCCGGGAGACCCAGTACTTC.

This clonotype was seen at least ten times. The genes are TRBV20-1 and TRBJ2-1, with TRBD2 matching over 9 bases. The CDR3 extends over 17 amino acids. V was clipped by 2 bases and J by 2 bases; unmatched bases: 10. Germline V gene lookup returns CDR1 DFQATT and CDR2 SNEGSKA (reference sequence). The CDR3 DNA is TGCAGTGCTAGATCCGGGGCGGCGGGAGGGCCCTACAATGAGCAGTTCTTC. Translation: CSARSGAAGGPYNEQFF.

This clonotype was detected ten times or more. The genes are TRBV24-1 and TRBJ2-1; 7 positions match TRBD1. Germline V gives CDR1 KGHDR, CDR2 SFDVKD. This CDR3 region has 13 residues. V lost 3 bases, J lost 5 bases, and 0 bases stayed unmatched. CDR3 sequence reads: CATSDTGDNEQFF. CDR3 bases: TGTGCCACCAGTGATACAGGGGACAATGAGCAGTTCTTC.

The rearrangement joins TRBV6-1 to TRBJ2-3; D not certain. The V gene's germline CDR1 is MNHNS and CDR2 SASEGT. V was clipped by 2 bases and J by 3 bases, with 12 bases between them. The CDR3 is 15 amino acids. The CDR3 spells CASSEQVTRTDTQYF. CDR3 DNA sequence: TGTGCCAGCAGTGAACAAGTGACAAGAACAGATACGCAGTATTTT.

Comment on this clonotype: Being one base from a much bigger clone, this may be a read error. The chain employs TRBV7-2 and TRBJ2-1, with D tentatively TRBD2 (5 bases). Looked up from germline, CDR1 is SGHTA and CDR2 is FQGNSA. This CDR3 is built from 15 residues. The CDR3 nucleotides are TGTGCCAGCAGCTTAGTGCGGGCCCGCTTGGGTGAGCACTTCTTC. It translates to CASSLVRARLGEHFF. The full variable domain, completed using reference TRBV7-2 and TRBJ2-1, is GAGVSQSPSNKVTEKGKDVELRCDPISGHTALYWYRQSLGQGLEFLIYFQGNSAPDKSGLPSDRFSAERTGGSVSTLTIQRTQQEDSAVYLCASSLVRARLGEHFFGPGTRLTVL.

The V and J genes are TRBV5-1 and TRBJ2-2, with TRBD1 matching 8 bases. V was pared by 0 bases and J by 4 bases, with 8 bases of the junction left unmatched. Germline V gene sequence: CDR1 SGHRS, CDR2 YFSETQ. This CDR3 has 17 amino acids. CDR3 nucleotides: TGCGCCAGCAGCTTGGCCGAGGGACAGGTTGGCACCGGGGAGCTGTTTTTT. Translation: CASSLAEGQVGTGELFF.

This chain connects TRBV12-3 or TRBV12-4 to TRBJ1-4; no clear D gene. Trimming pared 3 bases from V and 13 bases from J, leaving 18 bases between. The CDR3 consists of 14 residues. CDR3 region: CASSLRPDGGRLFF. The CDR3 coding sequence is TGTGCCAGCAGTTTGAGGCCGGACGGAGGGAGACTGTTTTTT.

This sequence joins TRBV7-2 and TRBJ2-1, with a weak D call TRBD2 (6 bases). Trimming stripped 5 bases from V and 6 bases from J, with 11 bases between. Per germline, CDR1 SGHTA and CDR2 FQGNSA. This CDR3 has 13 residues. The CDR3 DNA sequence: TGTGCCAGCAGCGCCGGGACTTTCAATGAGCAGTTCTTC. The encoded protein is CASSAGTFNEQFF.

This clonotype was seen many times. The chain employs TRBV11-2 and TRBJ1-6, with D unresolved. The CDR3 has 15 residues. The ends were cut back, 6 bases at V and 2 bases at J, with 11 bases in the middle. Germline assignment: CDR1 SGHAT and CDR2 FQNNGV. DNA for the CDR3: TGTGCCAGCAGGTCCGGCGGCACCTATAATTCACCCCTCCACTTT. Protein sequence: CASRSGGTYNSPLHF.

This clonotype occurred many times. The chain employs TRBV29-1 and TRBJ2-3; 7 bases are shared with TRBD1. CDR3 length: 14 residues. The V segment lost 1 base and the J segment 8 bases; nucleotides outside the gene matches: 9. Germline CDR1 SQVTM, CDR2 ANQGSEA. The CDR3: CSVEVPGPGGTQYF. The CDR3, as DNA: TGCAGCGTTGAAGTCCCGGGTCCAGGGGGTACGCAGTATTTT.

In its sample, this clonotype was seen a few times. The rearrangement links TRBV19 to TRBJ1-2, with a weak D call TRBD1 (5 bases). CDR3 length: 16 residues. V was clipped by 5 bases and J by 5 bases, with 21 bases between them. CDR1 is LNHDA, CDR2 SQIVND, per germline (reference sequence). CDR3 protein: CASSQTARVSFYGYTF. Written as DNA, the CDR3 is TGTGCCAGTAGTCAGACAGCCAGGGTGTCCTTTTATGGCTACACCTTC.

The J gene is TRBJ1-2, the V gene TRBV7-9, with a possible D match to TRBD1 (5 bases). The CDR3 sequence is 11 residues long. V dropped 11 bases and J dropped 0 bases, with 7 bases sitting between them. Germline V CDR1 and CDR2: SEHNR, FQNEAQ (reference sequence). CDR3: CAAGSNYGYTF. As DNA, the CDR3 is TGTGCCGCAGGGTCTAACTATGGCTACACCTTC.

This clonotype was picked up a small number of times. The gene calls are TRBV7-9 and TRBJ1-3; D uncertain. Between the trimmed V and J ends, which lost 11 bases and 2 bases, there was a span of 13 bases. The CDR3 consists of 13 residues. Germline CDR1 reads SEHNR; CDR2 reads FQNEAQ (reference sequence). The CDR3 sequence: CAARDSAGNTIYF. CDR3 DNA: TGTGCCGCACGAGATAGCGCTGGAAACACCATATATTTT.

This clonotype has at least ten counts. The gene calls are TRBV5-1 and TRBJ2-2; perhaps TRBD1 as D (6 bases). Trimming took off 4 bases at V and 3 bases at J, with 13 bases between the two ends. Germline-derived CDR1 and CDR2 are SGHRS and YFSETQ. The CDR3 extends over 15 amino acids. CDR3 region: CASSIRGADTGELFF. DNA for the CDR3: TGCGCCAGCAGCATCAGGGGCGCGGACACCGGGGAGCTGTTTTTT.

V gene TRBV15 combines with J gene TRBJ1-5; a weak D match, TRBD1 (5 bases). This CDR3 spans 18 amino acids. The germline V gene has CDR1 LNHNV and CDR2 YYDKDF (reference sequence). V lost 0 bases and J lost 2, with 17 bases in between. The CDR3 reads CATSRDDIQGFRNQPQHF. CDR3 coding DNA: TGTGCCACCAGCAGAGACGACATCCAGGGATTTCGCAATCAGCCCCAGCATTTT. Combining the CDR3 with reference TRBV15 and TRBJ1-5 gives the whole variable domain DAMVIQNPRYQVTQFGKPVTLSCSQTLNHNVMYWYQQKSSQAPKLLFHYYDKDFNNEADTPDNFQSRRPNTSFCFLDIRSPGLGDTAMYLCATSRDDIQGFRNQPQHFGDGTRLSIL.

The V and J genes are TRBV6-1 and TRBJ1-1, with 10 positions matching TRBD1. Per the germline V gene, CDR1 is MNHNS and CDR2 is SASEGT. The CDR3 has 15 residues. J was trimmed by 4 bases and V by 6 bases; bases with no gene match: 8. The CDR3 sequence: CASRKPGQGSTEAFF. The CDR3 nucleotides are TGTGCCAGCAGAAAACCGGGACAGGGGAGCACTGAAGCTTTCTTT.

This clonotype occurred many times. The rearrangement uses TRBV15 and TRBJ2-3; D is tentatively TRBD1 or TRBD2 (5 bases each). CDR1 LNHNV and CDR2 YYDKDF come from the germline V gene (reference sequence). V was pared by 1 base and J by 3 bases, with 5 bases between. The CDR3 is 13 amino acids. CDR3 region: CATSRGGTDTQYF. In nucleotides, the CDR3 is TGTGCCACCAGCAGAGGGGGGACAGATACGCAGTATTTT.

There are a few counts of this clonotype. The rearrangement uses TRBV29-1 and TRBJ2-5; TRBD1 agrees at 7 bases. The germline V gene has CDR1 SQVTM and CDR2 ANQGSEA. The CDR3 has 12 amino acids. V lost 6 bases and J lost 0; bases outside the gene matches: 1. As DNA, the CDR3 is TGCAGCGTCGGACAGGACCAAGAGACCCAGTACTTC. As protein: CSVGQDQETQYF. Looking up the rest from reference TRBV29-1 and TRBJ2-5 gives the full variable domain: SAVISQKPSRDICQRGTSLTIQCQVDSQVTMMFWYRQQPGQSLTLIATANQGSEATYESGFVIDKFPISRPNLTFSTLTVSNMSPEDSSIYLCSVGQDQETQYFGPGTRLLVL.

This clonotype was counted at least ten times. The genes are TRBV7-9 and TRBJ1-1; D uncertain. CDR1 is SEHNR, CDR2 FQNEAQ, per germline (reference sequence). The CDR3 extends over 12 amino acids. Trimming stripped 0 bases from V and 4 bases from J, with 3 bases between. In nucleotides, the CDR3 is TGTGCCAGCAGCTTAGCGTTCACTGAAGCTTTCTTT. It yields the protein CASSLAFTEAFF.

This clonotype was observed a handful of times. A read error may produce the germline difference seen at one junction end. This chain uses TRBV5-1 with TRBJ2-1; 10 nucleotides line up with TRBD2. This CDR3 is 12 amino acids long. CDR1 is SGHRS and CDR2 is YFSETQ in the germline V gene. In DNA, the CDR3 is TGCGCCAGCAGCATAGGGACTAGCGAAAGGCTCTTC. Residues: CASSIGTSERLF.

CDR3 nucleotide sequence: TGTGCCAGCAGTTACTTCGGACAGGGGCACATCCAAGAGACCCAGTACTTC. It is translated as CASSYFGQGHIQETQYF. The rearrangement links TRBV6-5 to TRBJ2-5; 9 bases line up with TRBD1. The CDR3 is 17 residues long. Germline CDR1 is MNHEY and CDR2 is SVGAGI. Unmatched junction bases numbered 7, after V lost 1 base and J lost 1 base.